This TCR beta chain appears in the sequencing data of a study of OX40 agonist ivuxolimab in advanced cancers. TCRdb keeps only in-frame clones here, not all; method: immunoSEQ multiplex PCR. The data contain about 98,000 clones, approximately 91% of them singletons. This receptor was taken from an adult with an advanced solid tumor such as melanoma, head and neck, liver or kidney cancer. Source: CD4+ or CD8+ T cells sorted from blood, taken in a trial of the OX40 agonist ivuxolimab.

Here the CDR3 DNA reads TGCGCCAGCAGCCAAGAGATTAGCGGGAGCAGGGGCGATGAGCAGTTCTTC. It specifies CASSQEISGSRGDEQFF. This chain links TRBV4-1 with TRBJ2-1; 9 bases fit TRBD2. Germline CDR1 reads MGHRA; CDR2 reads YSYEKL. The junction had 11 bases not matched to a gene; V was cut back by 0 bases and J by 8 bases. The CDR3 length is 17 residues.